These 3 T cell receptor beta chains were sequenced from one sample in a study of CD8+CD57+ T cells in acquired aplastic anemia. TCR beta VDJ and CDR3 profiles were obtained from a genomic DNA template. In TCRdb, the reads were re-called with MiXCR into one record per CDR3 protein. This table has roughly 250,000 distinct CDR3 sequences, approximately 45% appearing once. Patients selected for sequencing had displayed CD8+CD57+ cell expansion by flow cytometry. The sequenced sample consisted of sorted CD4+, CD8+, or CD8+CD57+ T cells (not recorded which) from PBMCs. These receptors originate from a human donor with aplastic anemia.

A note on this clonotype: A single base separates this from a much larger clone, so it may be a read error. This sequence joins TRBV6-4 and TRBJ1-4; D is undetermined. V was trimmed by 6 bases and J by 3 bases, leaving 8 bases between them. Germline loops: CDR1 MRHNA, CDR2 SNTAGT. The CDR3 spans 13 residues. The CDR3, as DNA: TGTGCCAGCAGAGAGAAGCCTAATGAAAAACTGTTTTTT. The encoded protein is CASREKPNEKLFF.

On this clonotype: One junction end does not reproduce the germline sequence, and a read error may be involved. The V call is TRBV24-1, the J call TRBJ2-5, with TRBD1 identical over 10 bases. From germline, CDR1 is KGHDR and CDR2 SFDVKD. The CDR3 runs to 14 residues. The CDR3 DNA is TGTGCCAGCAGTGACAGGGGGCGAGGAGAGACCCAGTACTTC. Residues: CASSDRGRGETQYF.

The V and J genes are TRBV24-1 and TRBJ2-3; 9 positions match TRBD1. Germline CDR1 reads KGHDR; CDR2 reads SFDVKD. The CDR3 has 15 amino acids. The J segment lost 3 bases and the V segment lost 3 bases, leaving 3 bases of the junction unmatched. DNA for the CDR3: TGTGCCACCAGTGATCCAGGGACAGGGACAGATACGCAGTATTTT. Translated: CATSDPGTGTDTQYF.